This TCR beta chain came from a study of immune evolution from preneoplasia to lung adenocarcinoma. The CDR3 spans 17 residues. Trimming removed 4 bases from V and 0 bases from J; junction bases left unmatched: 10. The V gene's germline CDR1 is SGHRS and CDR2 YFSETQ. Study-level points and caveats: Later-stage lesions seemingly showed higher T cell density and diversity than normal lung.

Profiled with immunoSEQ multiplex PCR; TCRdb holds only in-frame clones, not every one. This sample has 8,000 or so clones, with 70% to 85% found just once. Histologic diagnosis was independently verified by two lung pathologists. Comment on this clone: Its specificity is not known.

This TCR came from a donor at least 70 years old with lung adenocarcinoma. The chain is built from TRBV5-1 and TRBJ2-7; 10 positions agree with TRBD2. The sample comprised FFPE minimally invasive lung adenocarcinoma tissue. In nucleotides, the CDR3 is TGCGCCAGCAGCCAACCGGGACTAGCGACCTACTCCTACGAGCAGTACTTC. Its protein product is CASSQPGLATYSYEQYF.